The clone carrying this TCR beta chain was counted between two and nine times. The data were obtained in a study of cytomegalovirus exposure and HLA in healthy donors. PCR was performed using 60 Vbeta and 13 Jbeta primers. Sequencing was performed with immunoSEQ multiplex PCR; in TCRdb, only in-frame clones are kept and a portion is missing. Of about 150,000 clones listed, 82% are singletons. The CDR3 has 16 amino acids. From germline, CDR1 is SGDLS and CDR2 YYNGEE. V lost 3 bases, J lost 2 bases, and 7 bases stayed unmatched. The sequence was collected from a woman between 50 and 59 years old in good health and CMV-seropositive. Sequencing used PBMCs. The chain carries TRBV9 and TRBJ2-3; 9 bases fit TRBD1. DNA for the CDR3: TGTGCCAGCAGCGCACCGGGACAGGGACTCACAGATACGCAGTATTTT. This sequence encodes CASSAPGQGLTDTQYF.